Given below is one TCR beta chain in context. The data are from a study of technical replicates of blood from several donors. Libraries were prepared by immunoSEQ multiplex PCR; TCRdb keeps only in-frame clonotypes and omits some of them. The sample has around 17,000 clones, over 65% seen once. The CDR3 has 14 residues. V was shortened by 3 bases and J by 3 bases, with 11 bases between the two germline ends. Germline CDR1 is KGHSH and CDR2 is LQKENI. The sequence derives from a human donor in good health. Some clones in this sample may be carry-over from other donors' samples. Sequencing used PBMCs. The chain couples TRBV18 to TRBJ1-2, with D perhaps TRBD1 (6 bases). The CDR3: CASSPGQQDYGYTF. As DNA, the CDR3 is TGTGCCAGCTCACCCGGACAGCAGGACTATGGCTACACCTTC.